A selection of T cell receptor beta chains follows, all from one sample in a study of T cells after yellow fever vaccination. One entry per CDR3 protein, called by TCRdb with MiXCR from the 5' RACE reads. The sample carries 95,000 to 150,000 distinct CDR3 sequences, under 8% recorded once. The sequenced sample was CD4+ T cells sorted from PBMCs, obtained more than 8 days after the first yellow fever vaccination. All receptors come from a man aged 18 to 35 who received the YFV17D yellow fever vaccine. The CDR3 runs from the conserved cysteine through the conserved F or W. Fields, in order: J gene, clone size, D gene, V gene, CDR3 DNA, CDR3 protein. The D gene is left open where the match is weak. Clone size is not always given. Where it is, it says once, few, many or a class for expanded clones.

>TRBJ1-1|NA|NA|TRBV27
TGTGCCAGCAGTTTGGAGTTTCCAGCGATCCAAGCTTTCTTT
CASSLEFPAIQAFF
>TRBJ1-1|few|NA|TRBV19
TGTGCCAGTAGTTTGGACCGGAGAACCTCCGAAAATCGTTTCTTT
CASSLDRRTSENRFF
>TRBJ2-1|many|NA|TRBV7-6
TGTGCCAGCAGCTTAGACCGCCCGAGCTCCTACAATGAGCAGTTCTTC
CASSLDRPSSYNEQFF
>TRBJ1-1|many|NA|TRBV6-2/TRBV6-3
TGTGCCAGCAGTTTCAATGGTTTAGGGAACACTGAAGCTTTCTTT
CASSFNGLGNTEAFF
>TRBJ2-1|many|TRBD2|TRBV5-4
TGTGCCAGCAGCCCCGGGGGGGGCTCCTACAATGAGCAGTTCTTC
CASSPGGGSYNEQFF
>TRBJ2-5|many|NA|TRBV5-1
TGCGCCAGCAGCTTGAGACAGTCAGAAGAGACCCAGTACTTC
CASSLRQSEETQYF
>TRBJ1-1|many|NA|TRBV7-8
TGTGCCAGCAGCCCGCGGAGACAGCTGAACACTGAAGCTTTCTTT
CASSPRRQLNTEAFF
>TRBJ2-6|many|NA|TRBV5-1
TGCGCCAGCAGCTCACCAGGGGCGGGGGCCAACGTCCTGACTTTC
CASSSPGAGANVLTF
>TRBJ1-1|many|TRBD1|TRBV20-1
TGCAGTGCTTACAGGGGGAGGAACACTGAAGCTTTCTTT
CSAYRGRNTEAFF
>TRBJ1-6|few|TRBD1|TRBV7-3
TGTGCCAGCAGCCAAATGGCAGGGGGTGGTTCACCCCTCCACTTT
CASSQMAGGGSPLHF
>TRBJ2-7|NA|TRBD2|TRBV4-2
TGTGCCAGCAGCCCCCAGACTGGGGAGGGGACCTACGAGCAGTACTTC
CASSPQTGEGTYEQYF
>TRBJ1-5|NA|TRBD1|TRBV5-1
TGCGCCAGCAGCCGAACAGGGGATCAAGAACAGCCCCAGCATTTT
CASSRTGDQEQPQHF
>TRBJ2-5|many|NA|TRBV5-5
TGTGCCAGCACCCCTTGGGGGGGGCCGGGGGAGACCCAGTACTTC
CASTPWGGPGETQYF
>TRBJ2-1|many|TRBD2|TRBV20-1
TGCAGTGCCTCTCTCCCCGGGACTAGCGGGGGATACAATGAGCAGTTCTTC
CSASLPGTSGGYNEQFF
>TRBJ2-2|many|NA|TRBV6-1
TGTGCCAGCAGTCTGGCCTTGGGGGGGGCTCGGTCCGGGGAGCTGTTTTTT
CASSLALGGARSGELFF
>TRBJ2-1|many|TRBD2|TRBV7-3
TGTGCCAGCAGCTTCGGCGGGGGGGCCTTATACAATGAGCAGTTCTTC
CASSFGGGALYNEQFF
>TRBJ1-2|many|NA|TRBV2
TGTGCCAGCAGTGAGGGGGGATATGGCTACACCTTC
CASSEGGYGYTF
>TRBJ2-1|many|NA|TRBV25-1
TGTGCCAGCAGTGATGTGGTAGCTAACAATGAGCAGTTCTTC
CASSDVVANNEQFF
>TRBJ1-5|few|NA|TRBV4-1
TGCGCCAGCAGTGGACTGATCAATCAGCCCCAGCATTTT
CASSGLINQPQHF
>TRBJ2-5|NA|NA|TRBV5-5
TGTGCCATCAGCTCGGGGCTCCTATGGGAGACCCAGTACTTC
CAISSGLLWETQYF
>TRBJ1-2|many|TRBD1|TRBV29-1
TGCAGCGTTGAAGATCTGACAGGGGAGAGCTATGGCTACACCTTC
CSVEDLTGESYGYTF
>TRBJ1-6|many|NA|TRBV6-2/TRBV6-3
TGTGCCAGCGGCCGACAGAGGGATTTTTCACCCCTCCACTTT
CASGRQRDFSPLHF
>TRBJ1-1|few|NA|TRBV20-1
TGCAGTGCTAGGCTAAGGGCGAACACTGAAGCTTTCTTT
CSARLRANTEAFF
>TRBJ2-4|many|NA|TRBV27
TGTGCCAGCAGCTACGGACCGACGCCAAACATTCAGTACTTC
CASSYGPTPNIQYF
>TRBJ1-3|few|NA|TRBV7-2
TGTGCCAGCAGCAAAAGGGTGGAAGCTGGAAACACCATATATTTT
CASSKRVEAGNTIYF
>TRBJ2-5|few|NA|TRBV7-2
TGTGCCAGCAGCTTAGCGGCGAACCAAGAGACCCAGTACTTC
CASSLAANQETQYF
>TRBJ2-1|NA|NA|TRBV4-2
TGTGCCAGGGGCCAAGGGTACTATGGAGTTACCTCCTACAATGAGCAGTTCTTC
CARGQGYYGVTSYNEQFF
>TRBJ2-3|NA|NA|TRBV30
TGTGCCTGGAGCAAAGCCGGGATAAGAGATACGCAGTATTTT
CAWSKAGIRDTQYF
>TRBJ1-2|many|NA|TRBV5-5
TGTGCCAGCAGCTTGGTCCGGGGCGACGCTTATGGCTACACCTTC
CASSLVRGDAYGYTF
>TRBJ2-1|many|NA|TRBV28
TGTGCCAGCATCTCTTACGGCCTAGAGAGGAGAGGTGAGCAGTTCTTC
CASISYGLERRGEQFF
>TRBJ1-1|many|NA|TRBV12-3/TRBV12-4
TGTGCCAGCAGTTTCTCCGCAGCGACGAACACTGAAGCTTTCTTT
CASSFSAATNTEAFF
>TRBJ1-2|many|NA|TRBV12-3/TRBV12-4
TGTGCCAGCAGTCCGAACGGAGGGAGCCCGGCAGGCTACACCTTC
CASSPNGGSPAGYTF
>TRBJ2-3|many|TRBD2|TRBV5-1
TGCGCCAGCAGCCCGGGACTAGCGGCGCGAGTTGATACGCAGTATTTT
CASSPGLAARVDTQYF
>TRBJ1-1|many|TRBD1|TRBV6-1
TGTGCCAGCAGGGGACAGGGAGACACTGAAGCTTTCTTT
CASRGQGDTEAFF
>TRBJ1-1|few|NA|TRBV29-1
TGCAGCGTTGGGTACACGAACACTGAAGCTTTCTTT
CSVGYTNTEAFF
>TRBJ1-1|many|TRBD1|TRBV3-1
TGTGCCAGCAGCCAAGTGAGACAGGGTACCCCTGAAGCTTTCTTT
CASSQVRQGTPEAFF
>TRBJ2-1|NA|NA|TRBV5-6
TGTGCCATGGGCCCAGGGCCCCTCCTACAGTTCTTC
CAMGPGPLLQFF
>TRBJ1-1|few|NA|TRBV19
TGTGCCAGTAGTGGGATGGACAGAGATGAAGCTTTCTTT
CASSGMDRDEAFF
>TRBJ2-3|many|NA|TRBV7-3
TGTGCCAGCAGCTCCCGACCTCCCGATACGCAGTATTTT
CASSSRPPDTQYF
>TRBJ1-1|many|NA|TRBV11-2
TGTGCCAGCAGCTTAAGTGGGGTAGGGACTGAAGCTTTCTTT
CASSLSGVGTEAFF
>TRBJ1-3|many|NA|TRBV4-3
TGCGCCAGCAGCCACGGTTCTGGAAACACCATATATTTT
CASSHGSGNTIYF